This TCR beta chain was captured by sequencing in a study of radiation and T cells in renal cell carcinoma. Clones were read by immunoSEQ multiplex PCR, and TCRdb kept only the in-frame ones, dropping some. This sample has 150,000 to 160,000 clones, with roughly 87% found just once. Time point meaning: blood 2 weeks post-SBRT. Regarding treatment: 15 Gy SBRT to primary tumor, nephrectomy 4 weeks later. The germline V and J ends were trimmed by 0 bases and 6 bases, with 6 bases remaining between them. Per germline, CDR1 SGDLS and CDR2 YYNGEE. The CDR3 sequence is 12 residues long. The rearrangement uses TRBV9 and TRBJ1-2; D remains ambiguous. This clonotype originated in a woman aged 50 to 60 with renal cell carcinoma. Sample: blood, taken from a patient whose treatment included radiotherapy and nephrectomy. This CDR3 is CASSVGRDGYTF. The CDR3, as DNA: TGTGCCAGCAGCGTAGGGCGGGATGGCTACACCTTC.